This TCR beta chain derives from a study of blood T cell repertoires in COVID-19. The wider study: Recovered status in Cohort 3 required two negative PCRs, clearance, or symptom resolution.

Profiled with immunoSEQ multiplex PCR; TCRdb holds only in-frame clones, not every one. The sample carries roughly 200,000 clones, 80% to 90% recorded once. Unmatched junction bases numbered 10, after V lost 0 bases and J lost 1 base. The CDR3 has 20 amino acids. The germline V gene has CDR1 SGHTA and CDR2 FQGNSA. Ages ranged from roughly 18 to 100 years, with residence in fewer than 25 US areas. Participants had their cohort set by participant-reported clinical history. The sequencing input was PBMCs or T cells enriched from blood (not recorded which). This sequence joins TRBV7-2 and TRBJ2-6; 9 bases map to TRBD1. The clonotype was recovered from a man aged 30 to 45 in a cohort exposed to, infected with or recovered from COVID-19 (not recorded which). CDR3 in amino acids: CASSLASSGTGFSGANVLTF. In nucleotides, the CDR3 is TGTGCCAGCAGCTTAGCCAGTTCCGGGACAGGGTTTTCTGGGGCCAACGTCCTGACTTTC.